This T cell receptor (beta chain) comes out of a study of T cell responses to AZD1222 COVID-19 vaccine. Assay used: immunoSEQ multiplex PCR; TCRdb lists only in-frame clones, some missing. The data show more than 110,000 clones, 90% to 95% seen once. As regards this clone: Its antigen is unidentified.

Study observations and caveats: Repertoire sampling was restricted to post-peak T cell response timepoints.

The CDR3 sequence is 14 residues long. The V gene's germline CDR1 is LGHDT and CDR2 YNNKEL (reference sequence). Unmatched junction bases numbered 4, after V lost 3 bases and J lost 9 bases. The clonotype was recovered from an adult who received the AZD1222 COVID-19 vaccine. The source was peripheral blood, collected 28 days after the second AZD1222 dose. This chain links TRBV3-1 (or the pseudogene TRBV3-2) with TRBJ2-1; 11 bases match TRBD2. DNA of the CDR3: TGTGCCAGCAGCCATCACACTAGCGGGGGTGAGCAGTTCTTC. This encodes CASSHHTSGGEQFF.